The table lists the clone carrying this T cell receptor (beta chain) with many counts. Antigen: not known. This record belongs to a study of breast tumors, draining lymph nodes, adjacent tissues. Study findings and constraints: Data fit most tumor T cells coming from lymph node, expanding in tumor. Compared with lymph nodes, tumors were less diverse; compared with nontumor tissue, more. That most tumor T cells come from lymph nodes remained unproven.

The CDR3 length is 15 residues. The J segment lost 5 bases and the V segment lost 9 bases, leaving 11 bases of the junction unmatched. Germline V gene data show CDR1 as LNHDA and CDR2 as SQIVND (reference sequence). Using its own MiXCR run on the multiplex PCR reads, TCRdb lists one record per CDR3 protein. The table has fewer than 300,000 distinct CDR3 sequences, about a third seen once. Breast cancer patients provided tissue from their axillary draining lymph nodes. The chain employs TRBV19 and TRBJ2-5; 11 positions agree with TRBD1. Sequencing was done on a sample of axillary lymph node tissue. This TCR derives from a female donor with breast cancer. Some clones in this sample may be carry-over from other donors' samples. In nucleotides, the CDR3 is TGTGCCAGCCGGTCTCTCGGGACAGGGGGGGAGACCCAGTACTTC. The encoded protein is CASRSLGTGGETQYF.